These T cell receptor beta chains were read from a single sample in a study of T cells in Graves' hyperthyroidism and ophthalmopathy. MiXCR, applied by TCRdb to the multiplex PCR reads, yields one record per CDR3 protein. The table lists approximately 720,000 distinct CDR3 sequences, over 15% of them singletons, with 15% to 20% in the top ten. Specimen: blood. These receptors all stem from a woman aged 50 to 65 with Graves' hyperthyroidism that later progressed to Graves' ophthalmopathy. CDR3s include the opening cysteine and the closing phenylalanine or tryptophan. D genes are given only for firm matches. Some rows have no size entry. The others give once, few or many, or a class for an expanded clone.

v_call: TRBV3-1
clone_size: many
j_call: TRBJ2-3
d_call: NA
cdr3_aa: CASSQDWPNTDTQYF
cdr3_nt: TGTGCCAGCAGCCAAGACTGGCCTAACACAGATACGCAGTATTTT

v_call: TRBV19
clone_size: few
j_call: TRBJ1-5
d_call: NA
cdr3_aa: CASSTAGPQHF
cdr3_nt: TGTGCCAGTAGTACAGCGGGGCCCCAGCATTTT

v_call: TRBV11-1
clone_size: NA
j_call: TRBJ1-2
d_call: NA
cdr3_aa: CASSLAGTGGYTF
cdr3_nt: TGTGCCAGCAGCTTAGCCGGGACGGGGGGCTACACCTTC

v_call: TRBV19
clone_size: NA
j_call: TRBJ2-5
d_call: TRBD1
cdr3_aa: CASSISGGETQYF
cdr3_nt: TGTGCCAGTAGTATCTCAGGGGGAGAGACCCAGTACTTC

v_call: TRBV10-3
clone_size: few
j_call: TRBJ2-5
d_call: NA
cdr3_aa: CAISERGGSQETQYF
cdr3_nt: TGTGCCATCAGTGAGCGTGGAGGGTCACAAGAGACCCAGTACTTC

v_call: TRBV2
clone_size: many
j_call: TRBJ1-2
d_call: NA
cdr3_aa: CASGWTNYGYTF
cdr3_nt: TGTGCCAGCGGGTGGACGAACTATGGCTACACCTTC

v_call: TRBV9
clone_size: NA
j_call: TRBJ1-6
d_call: TRBD1
cdr3_aa: CASSVLSGTGPDNSPLHF
cdr3_nt: TGTGCCAGCAGCGTCCTTTCCGGGACAGGGCCCGATAATTCACCCCTCCACTTT

v_call: TRBV2
clone_size: NA
j_call: TRBJ2-3
d_call: TRBD1
cdr3_aa: CASRAGTGGVDTQYF
cdr3_nt: TGTGCCAGCAGAGCCGGGACAGGGGGTGTAGATACGCAGTATTTT

v_call: TRBV3-1
clone_size: few
j_call: TRBJ1-2
d_call: NA
cdr3_aa: CASSLGPGAHYGYTF
cdr3_nt: TGTGCCAGCAGCCTGGGGCCAGGGGCTCACTATGGCTACACCTTC

v_call: TRBV7-2
clone_size: NA
j_call: TRBJ1-5
d_call: NA
cdr3_aa: CASSNVNQPQHF
cdr3_nt: TGTGCCAGCAGTAACGTCAATCAGCCCCAGCATTTT

v_call: TRBV20-1
clone_size: many
j_call: TRBJ1-5
d_call: NA
cdr3_aa: CSARDPQFSNQPQHF
cdr3_nt: TGCAGTGCTAGAGATCCCCAGTTTAGCAATCAGCCCCAGCATTTT

v_call: TRBV19
clone_size: NA
j_call: TRBJ1-2
d_call: TRBD1
cdr3_aa: CASSIFVQGAADGYTF
cdr3_nt: TGTGCCAGTAGTATTTTCGTCCAGGGGGCGGCTGATGGCTACACCTTC

v_call: TRBV12-3/TRBV12-4
clone_size: many
j_call: TRBJ2-3
d_call: TRBD1
cdr3_aa: CASRPGQGSIDTQYF
cdr3_nt: TGTGCCAGCAGACCAGGACAGGGGAGTATAGATACGCAGTATTTT

v_call: TRBV12-3/TRBV12-4
clone_size: NA
j_call: TRBJ1-4
d_call: TRBD1
cdr3_aa: CASSPTGATNEKLFF
cdr3_nt: TGTGCCAGCAGTCCGACAGGGGCAACTAATGAAAAACTGTTTTTT

v_call: TRBV18
clone_size: many
j_call: TRBJ1-5
d_call: NA
cdr3_aa: CASSWGGNQPQHF
cdr3_nt: TGTGCCAGCTCATGGGGGGGCAATCAGCCCCAGCATTTT

v_call: TRBV20-1
clone_size: few
j_call: TRBJ1-4
d_call: NA
cdr3_aa: CSARDWKGRTNEKLFF
cdr3_nt: TGCAGTGCTAGAGATTGGAAAGGACGGACTAATGAAAAACTGTTTTTT

v_call: TRBV5-1
clone_size: NA
j_call: TRBJ1-4
d_call: TRBD1
cdr3_aa: CASSLGQGTVSEKLFF
cdr3_nt: TGCGCCAGCAGCTTGGGACAGGGGACCGTGAGTGAAAAACTGTTTTTT

v_call: TRBV2
clone_size: few
j_call: TRBJ2-5
d_call: NA
cdr3_aa: CASKFDFQETQYF
cdr3_nt: TGTGCCAGCAAGTTTGATTTCCAAGAGACCCAGTACTTC